The entry below describes one T cell receptor (beta chain). Its target is not known. Described time point: patch test 3, about 24 weeks after DPC sensitization. Treatment in this sample: therapeutic diphenylcyclopropenone sensitization with weekly scalp DPC. The data belong to a study of human T cells and chemical hapten exposure. In the original processing: TCRs per sample had a median of roughly 96,000 and ranged from about 23,224 to 750,000. TCRdb reprocessed the RACE reads with MiXCR, giving one entry per CDR3 protein. The V and J calls, along with clone size, are taken from TCRdb and not from the paper's own processing. In the table there are 150,000 to 200,000 distinct CDR3 sequences, roughly a quarter of which are singletons. Study-wide findings and caveats: Versus controls, significantly more large CDR3 similarity clusters arose from expanded TCRs.

Germline CDR1 reads SGHDN; CDR2 reads FVKESK. This CDR3 region has 15 residues. V lost 1 base and J 3 bases, leaving 13 bases between the germline ends. The sequence was obtained from a woman aged 18-29 years with alopecia areata. Some clones in this sample may be carry-over from other donors' samples. The chain couples TRBV14 to TRBJ2-7, with D unresolved. The sequenced sample was whole blood, obtained in connection with sensitization to the hapten diphenylcyclopropenone (DPC). The CDR3 DNA sequence: TGTGCCAGCAGCCAAGCAGCAGGAAATATCTACGAGCAGTACTTC. This codes for CASSQAAGNIYEQYF.